The 28 T cell receptor beta chains in this list originate from one sample, sequenced in a study of CD8 T cells in cerebrospinal fluid in Alzheimer's disease. TCRdb reprocessed the 10x single-cell sequencing reads and stores each CDR3 protein as one record, lacking DNA. The specimen's table records about 1,500 distinct CDR3 sequences. Specimen: cerebrospinal fluid. These receptors were obtained from a human donor with Alzheimer's disease.

The J gene is TRBJ1-2, the V gene TRBV19; TCRdb selects TRBD1, and the lack of DNA leaves this call unchecked. The CDR3 spans 15 residues. Germline V gene lookup returns CDR1 LNHDA and CDR2 SQIVND (reference sequence). The chain's CDR3 is CASSMTLTANYGYTF.

This clonotype is medium-sized by frequency. This rearrangement joins TRBV29-1 to TRBJ2-3; TCRdb reports TRBD2, a call that lacks DNA to check it against. The CDR3 is 16 amino acids. Germline CDR1 reads SQVTM; CDR2 reads ANQGSEA. This chain's CDR3 is CSVAGTSGPEGDTQYF.

This clonotype registers medium-sized by frequency. The CDR3 region is CASSPLGSTNYGYTF. The chain carries TRBV18 and TRBJ1-2. Germline loops: CDR1 KGHSH, CDR2 LQKENI. CDR3 length: 15 residues.

This clonotype is deemed medium-sized by its frequency. V usage is TRBV7-2 and J usage is TRBJ1-2; TCRdb's D gene call, TRBD1, goes unchecked for lack of DNA. CDR1 and CDR2 (germline): SGHTA, FQGNSA. The CDR3 length is 14 residues. The CDR3: CASSTQRTPYGYTF.

The J gene is TRBJ1-2, the V gene TRBV3-1; lacking DNA, the TRBD1 call made by TCRdb goes unchecked. The CDR3 consists of 15 residues. CDR1 is LGHDT, CDR2 YNNKEL, per germline (reference sequence). This chain's CDR3 is CASTSRTGVLYGYTF. Looking up the rest from reference TRBV3-1 and TRBJ1-2 gives the full variable domain: DTAVSQTPKYLVTQMGNDKSIKCEQNLGHDTMYWYKQDSKKFLKIMFSYNNKELIINETVPNRFSPKSPDKAHLNLHINSLELGDSAVYFCASTSRTGVLYGYTFGSGTRLTVV.

Its frequency marks this clonotype as medium-sized. The chain carries TRBV9 and TRBJ2-5; TCRdb picks TRBD1, but there is no DNA to check that call. This CDR3 contains 18 residues. Germline values: CDR1 SGDLS, CDR2 YYNGEE. The CDR3 sequence: CASSVEGWGGRGQETQYF.

This clonotype ranks as large (0.1 to 1%) in terms of frequency. The CDR3 is CASSYSTGGWNTEAFF. The chain carries TRBV6-2 or TRBV6-3 and TRBJ1-1; the D call of TRBD1 rests on TCRdb alone, since no DNA is present to check it. The CDR3 runs 16 residues. Per the germline V gene, CDR1 is MNHEY and CDR2 is SVGEGT.

The chain couples TRBV4-1 to TRBJ2-5; the D call from TCRdb, TRBD1, cannot be confirmed without DNA. Germline-derived CDR1 and CDR2 are MGHRA and YSYEKL. CDR3 size: 19 residues. The CDR3 loop is CASSQDEGWVVRQQETQYF.

This clonotype ranks as medium-sized in terms of frequency. This rearrangement joins TRBV4-2 to TRBJ2-3; the D call of TRBD1 rests on TCRdb alone, since no DNA is present to check it. Germline lookup yields CDR1 LGHNA and CDR2 YNFKEQ. The CDR3 contains 16 residues. The CDR3 loop is CASSQAAHTSADTQYF.

This clonotype shows up as medium-sized by frequency. The chain joins TRBV9 to TRBJ2-7. From germline, CDR1 is SGDLS and CDR2 YYNGEE. The CDR3 runs 13 residues. CDR3 in amino acids: CASSVYEENEQYF. The entire variable domain, with the rest obtained from reference TRBV9 and TRBJ2-7, is as follows: DSGVTQTPKHLITATGQRVTLRCSPRSGDLSVYWYQQSLDQGLQFLIQYYNGEERAKGNILERFSAQQFPDLHSELNLSSLELGDSALYFCASSVYEENEQYFGPGTRLTVT.

By frequency, this clonotype registers medium-sized. CDR3 amino acids: CASSGTGNSNQPQHF. The chain carries TRBV3-1 and TRBJ1-5; TCRdb selects TRBD1, and the lack of DNA leaves this call unchecked. CDR1 is LGHDT and CDR2 is YNNKEL in the germline V gene (reference sequence). The CDR3 runs 15 residues. Variable domain in full (rest from reference TRBV3-1 and TRBJ1-5): DTAVSQTPKYLVTQMGNDKSIKCEQNLGHDTMYWYKQDSKKFLKIMFSYNNKELIINETVPNRFSPKSPDKAHLNLHINSLELGDSAVYFCASSGTGNSNQPQHFGDGTRLSIL.

Judged by frequency, this clonotype is medium-sized. The chain uses TRBV28 and TRBJ2-2; TCRdb's assignment of TRBD2 cannot be checked, as there is no DNA. Looked up from germline, CDR1 is MDHEN and CDR2 is SYDVKM. The CDR3 contains 16 residues. The CDR3 is CASSPLGGSMTGELFF.

Judged by frequency, this clonotype is large. This chain links TRBV28 with TRBJ2-1; TCRdb reports TRBD2, a call that lacks DNA to check it against. The CDR3 runs 15 residues. The germline CDR1 and CDR2 sequences are MDHEN and SYDVKM. CDR3 loop: CASSLGASSYNEQFF.

V usage is TRBV5-5 and J usage is TRBJ2-1; TCRdb proposes TRBD2, but this gene call is untestable without DNA. Germline-derived CDR1 and CDR2 are SGHKS and YYEKEE (reference sequence). There are 16 residues in the CDR3. CDR3 residues: CASSLAPSGSYNEQFF.

Considering frequency, this clonotype is large. This chain uses TRBV12-3 or TRBV12-4 with TRBJ1-5; TCRdb gives TRBD1 as the D gene, but with no DNA this cannot be confirmed. CDR3 size: 14 residues. The CDR3 sequence is CASSFGQRDQPQHF.

According to its frequency, this clonotype is medium-sized (0.01 to 0.1%). The V call is TRBV9, the J call TRBJ2-1; absent DNA, TCRdb's TRBD2 call cannot be checked. Germline loops: CDR1 SGDLS, CDR2 YYNGEE. This CDR3 contains 16 residues. The CDR3 sequence: CASSVDYSGSYNEQFF.

This clonotype is called medium-sized based on its frequency. The chain combines TRBV19 with TRBJ2-7; TCRdb reports TRBD1, a call that lacks DNA to check it against. CDR3 length: 15 amino acids. CDR1 and CDR2 from the germline V gene are LNHDA and SQIVND (reference sequence). The CDR3 loop reads CASSISGTVSHEQYF. Drawing the rest from reference TRBV19 and TRBJ2-7, the complete variable domain is DGGITQSPKYLFRKEGQNVTLSCEQNLNHDAMYWYRQDPGQGLRLIYYSQIVNDFQKGDIAEGYSVSREKKESFPLTVTSAQKNPTAFYLCASSISGTVSHEQYFGPGTRLTVT.

Its frequency marks this clonotype as medium-sized (0.01 to 0.1%). The chain carries TRBV6-5 and TRBJ2-7; TCRdb's assignment of TRBD1 cannot be checked, as there is no DNA. CDR1 and CDR2 (germline): MNHEY, SVGAGI. The CDR3 runs to 15 residues. CDR3 loop: CASRRRQGIAYEQYF.

The chain combines TRBV5-4 with TRBJ2-2; the TCRdb D gene call, TRBD1, has no DNA to confirm it. CDR1 and CDR2 from the germline V gene are SGHNT and YYREEE (reference sequence). The CDR3 covers 18 residues. The CDR3 region is CASSLDPLLGQRAGELFF.

This clonotype is classed as medium-sized by frequency. The V gene is TRBV2, the J gene TRBJ2-5; TCRdb names TRBD1, which stays unverified in the absence of DNA. CDR3 size: 16 residues. Germline V gene lookup returns CDR1 SNHLY and CDR2 FYNNEI. The CDR3 sequence: CASSESSGGKQETQYF.

By frequency, this clonotype registers large (0.1 to 1%). J is TRBJ1-5 and V is TRBV5-1. CDR3 size: 15 residues. From germline, CDR1 is SGHRS and CDR2 YFSETQ. CDR3 sequence: CASSLTGVSNQPQHF.

V and J are TRBV2 and TRBJ1-5. The CDR3 runs 16 residues. Germline V gives CDR1 SNHLY, CDR2 FYNNEI. Here the CDR3 reads CASTRGWSSLNQPQHF. Filled out from reference TRBV2 and TRBJ1-5, the complete variable domain reads EPEVTQTPSHQVTQMGQEVILRCVPISNHLYFYWYRQILGQKVEFLVSFYNNEISEKSEIFDDQFSVERPDGSNFTLKIRSTKLEDSAMYFCASTRGWSSLNQPQHFGDGTRLSIL.

Frequency places this clonotype as medium-sized. The gene calls are TRBV3-1 and TRBJ1-4; TCRdb designates TRBD1, a call that cannot be tested without DNA. Per the germline V gene, CDR1 is LGHDT and CDR2 is YNNKEL (reference sequence). The CDR3 extends over 14 amino acids. Here the CDR3 reads CASSPTRQAAKLFF.

Measured by frequency, this clonotype is medium-sized. This chain joins TRBV5-1 and TRBJ2-1. From germline, CDR1 is SGHRS and CDR2 YFSETQ. The CDR3 runs 17 residues. CDR3 loop: CASGPYTTLGSYNEQFF.

Considering frequency, this clonotype is medium-sized. The chain links TRBV20-1 to TRBJ2-2. CDR1 and CDR2 from the germline V gene are DFQATT and SNEGSKA (reference sequence). The CDR3 has 13 residues. CDR3 sequence reads: CSARGLETGELFF.

Measured by frequency, this clonotype is medium-sized. This sequence joins TRBV5-1 and TRBJ2-7. Germline CDR1 reads SGHRS; CDR2 reads YFSETQ. The CDR3 sequence is 14 residues long. Here the CDR3 reads CASRTTGSSYEQYF.

This clonotype is called medium-sized (0.01 to 0.1%) based on its frequency. The rearrangement links TRBV6-5 to TRBJ1-1; without DNA, the TCRdb call of TRBD1 cannot be checked. Germline CDR1 MNHEY, CDR2 SVGAGI. The CDR3 runs to 16 residues. The CDR3 loop is CASSKRWRWMNTEAFF.

This clonotype is labeled medium-sized based on frequency. The rearrangement joins TRBV30 to TRBJ2-1. This CDR3 has 12 amino acids. The germline V gene encodes CDR1 GTSNPN and CDR2 SVGIG (reference sequence). The CDR3 loop is CAWTYLANEQFF.